This T cell receptor beta chain emerged from a study of shared clonotypes between healthy human individuals. It was across several immunoSEQ plates that each subset's genomic DNA was evenly split. Clones were sequenced by immunoSEQ multiplex PCR, and TCRdb holds only the in-frame ones, with some missing. The sample carries some 530,000 clones, 81% recorded once. Adult Caucasians living in Nashville, Tennessee made up all of the donors. Trimming took 3 bases from V and 0 from J; bases not matched to a gene: 8. CDR1 is PRHDT, CDR2 FYEKMQ, per germline (reference sequence). The CDR3 covers 19 residues. The source material was PBMCs. The chain uses TRBV13 and TRBJ2-1, with 13 nucleotides matching TRBD2. This receptor was taken from a woman aged 40 to 55 in good health. Some clones in this sample may be carry-over from other donors' samples. The CDR3 loop reads CASSFKGLAGRSSYNEQFF. The CDR3 DNA sequence: TGTGCCAGCAGCTTTAAGGGACTAGCGGGACGGAGCTCCTACAATGAGCAGTTCTTC.